Given below is one T cell receptor beta chain in context. Its antigen is unidentified. Amplification used 60 Vbeta primers and 13 Jbeta primers. Method: immunoSEQ multiplex PCR; TCRdb's copy keeps in-frame clones and lacks some. The table records over 70,000 clones, over 60% of them present only once. This entry comes from a study of cytomegalovirus exposure and HLA in healthy donors. V trimming: 6 bases; J trimming: 5 bases; junction bases outside the gene matches: 11. The CDR3 has 16 amino acids. Germline V gene lookup returns CDR1 LNHDA and CDR2 SQIVND (reference sequence). The study, taken as a whole, reports: According to the study, approximately 150 TCR beta chains were cytomegalovirus-associated.

This chain connects TRBV19 to TRBJ2-1; 9 positions match TRBD1. Sequenced sample: PBMCs. This sequence originates from a woman in her forties or fifties in good health and CMV-seropositive. This CDR3 is CASRPGDREWNNEQFF. The CDR3, as DNA: TGTGCCAGTAGGCCTGGGGACAGGGAGTGGAACAATGAGCAGTTCTTC.